This TCR beta chain emerged from a study of cytomegalovirus exposure and HLA in healthy donors. The study, taken as a whole, reports: Across donors, most TCRs were seen rarely, yet some public ones were widespread. In an earlier analysis, in 587 donors, most V segments appeared productive either ~90% or ~30% of the time. Later on, an analysis showed TCR association rates differing by HLA locus, with DRB1 the most and HLA-C the fewest. Donors were assumed by presence/absence analyses to have roughly uniform sequencing depth.

As concerns this clone: Antigen: not known.

With 3 bases removed from V and 6 bases from J, the gap between germline ends came to 9 bases. The length of the CDR3 is 13 residues. In germline, CDR1 is KGHSH, CDR2 LQKENI. A multiplex PCR was run with 60 Vbeta primers and 13 Jbeta primers. Generated by immunoSEQ multiplex PCR, the TCRdb table keeps only in-frame clones and is missing some. The sample has tens of thousands of clones; under 90% are singletons. Sequenced sample: PBMCs. This TCR was sampled from a man between 45 and 60 years old in good health and CMV-seropositive. V and J are TRBV18 and TRBJ2-1; the D is unclear. The CDR3 coding sequence is TGTGCCAGCTCACCGCCCAGTGGCAATGAGCAGTTCTTC. It translates to CASSPPSGNEQFF. Filled out from reference TRBV18 and TRBJ2-1, the complete variable domain reads NAGVMQNPRHLVRRRGQEARLRCSPMKGHSHVYWYRQLPEEGLKFMVYLQKENIIDESGMPKERFSAEFPKEGPSILRIQQVVRGDSAAYFCASSPPSGNEQFFGPGTRLTVL.